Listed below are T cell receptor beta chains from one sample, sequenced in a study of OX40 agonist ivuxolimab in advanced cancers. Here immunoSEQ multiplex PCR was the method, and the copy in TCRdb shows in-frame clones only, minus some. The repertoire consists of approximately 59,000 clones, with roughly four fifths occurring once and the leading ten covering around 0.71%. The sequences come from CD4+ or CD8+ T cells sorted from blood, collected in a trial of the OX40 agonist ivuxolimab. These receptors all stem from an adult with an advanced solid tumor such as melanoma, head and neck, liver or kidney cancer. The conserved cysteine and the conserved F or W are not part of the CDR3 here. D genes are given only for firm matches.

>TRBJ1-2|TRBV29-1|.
SVSTATYGYT
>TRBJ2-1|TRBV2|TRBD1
ASSEVGTGRYNEQF
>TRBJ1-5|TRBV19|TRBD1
ASSIVGQGYNQPQH
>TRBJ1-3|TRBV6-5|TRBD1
ASSSDRGRGNTIY
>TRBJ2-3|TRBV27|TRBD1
ASSKGQGNTQY
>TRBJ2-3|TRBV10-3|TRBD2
AISEPLKRGRLTGADTQY
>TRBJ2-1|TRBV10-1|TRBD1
ASSESTGTGGDEQF
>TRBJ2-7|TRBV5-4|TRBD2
ASSLVGLAGGGYEQY
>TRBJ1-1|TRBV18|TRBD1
ASSPRTGRGNTEAF
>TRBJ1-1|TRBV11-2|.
ASSLVAGNTEAF